The 27 T cell receptor beta chains below all came from one sample that was sequenced in a study of cytomegalovirus exposure and HLA in healthy donors. PCR was performed using 60 Vbeta and 13 Jbeta primers. Profiled with immunoSEQ multiplex PCR; TCRdb holds only in-frame clones, not every one. Counted here are roughly 100,000 clones, about 70% occurring once; the ten biggest clones make up about 2.6%. The specimen was PBMCs. Source of these receptors: a man aged 45-60 years in good health and CMV-seropositive.

V usage is TRBV7-3 and J usage is TRBJ2-5; tentative D call: TRBD2 (6 bases). The CDR3 length is 15 residues. CDR1 SGHTA and CDR2 FQGTGA come from the germline V gene. Trimming stripped 5 bases from V and 5 bases from J, with 18 bases between. The CDR3: CASSKTGGAEETQYF. CDR3 nucleotide sequence: TGTGCCAGCAGCAAGACTGGCGGGGCGGAGGAGACCCAGTACTTC.

The genes are TRBV2 and TRBJ1-3; D gene uncertain. CDR1 SNHLY and CDR2 FYNNEI come from the germline V gene. The CDR3 length is 12 residues. The V end was cut by 3 bases, the J end by 5 bases, with 5 bases between. The CDR3 sequence is CASSDYRNTIYF. DNA for the CDR3: TGTGCCAGCAGTGATTACAGAAACACCATATATTTT.

This chain joins TRBV20-1 and TRBJ2-7; a possible D gene is TRBD1 (5 bases). In germline, CDR1 is DFQATT, CDR2 SNEGSKA (reference sequence). The CDR3 extends over 11 amino acids. The ends were cut back, 5 bases at V and 3 bases at J, with 8 bases in the middle. The CDR3: CSAHDSYEQYF. CDR3 bases: TGCAGTGCTCACGACAGCTACGAGCAGTACTTC.

This chain connects TRBV2 to TRBJ2-7; the D gene is possibly TRBD1 (6 bases). CDR3 length equals 13 residues. Between the trimmed V and J ends, which lost 6 bases and 9 bases, there was a span of 18 bases. The germline V gene encodes CDR1 SNHLY and CDR2 FYNNEI. CDR3 sequence reads: CASRGDTGFRQYF. As DNA, the CDR3 is TGTGCCAGCAGGGGGGATACAGGGTTCCGGCAGTACTTC.

This chain connects TRBV4-1 to TRBJ1-4, with D possibly matching TRBD1 (6 bases). The V gene's germline CDR1 is MGHRA and CDR2 YSYEKL. V lost 0 bases and J lost 8, with 13 bases in between. This CDR3 region has 15 residues. CDR3 nucleotides: TGCGCCAGCAGCCAAGATCGGGGGGCCCCAGAAAAACTGTTTTTT. Its protein is CASSQDRGAPEKLFF.

The chain has TRBV5-1 and TRBJ2-5; TRBD2 aligns across 13 bases. This CDR3 comprises 15 residues. Germline V lookup: CDR1 SGHRS, CDR2 YFSETQ. Trimming at V came to 4 bases and at J to 3 bases, leaving 3 bases not matched to a gene. CDR3 nucleotides: TGCGCCAGCAGCCTAGGACTAGCGGGGGAAGAGACCCAGTACTTC. Amino acid sequence: CASSLGLAGEETQYF. The full variable domain, in which reference TRBV5-1 and TRBJ2-5 provide the parts outside the CDR3, is KAGVTQTPRYLIKTRGQQVTLSCSPISGHRSVSWYQQTPGQGLQFLFEYFSETQRNKGNFPGRFSGRQFSNSRSEMNVSTLELGDSALYLCASSLGLAGEETQYFGPGTRLLVL.

The sample holds a few counts of this clone. CDR3 sequence reads: CATSRVRGGSYEQYF. The CDR3 DNA reads TGTGCCACCAGCAGAGTACGGGGGGGATCCTACGAGCAGTACTTC. The genes are TRBV15 and TRBJ2-7; 8 nucleotides line up with TRBD2. After removal of 1 base from V and 1 base from J, the junction contained 3 bases not matched to a gene. Germline V gives CDR1 LNHNV, CDR2 YYDKDF (reference sequence). The CDR3 runs to 15 residues.

CDR3 bases: TGTGCCAGCTCCTTCGGACAGGGGAACACTGAAGCTTTCTTT. It encodes CASSFGQGNTEAFF. V usage is TRBV18 and J usage is TRBJ1-1; 8 bases map to TRBD1. The CDR3 length is 14 residues. V shed 6 bases and J 1 base; nucleotides not matched to a gene: 4. In germline, CDR1 is KGHSH, CDR2 LQKENI.

This clone came up a few times. The chain combines TRBV5-4 with TRBJ2-1, with D possibly being TRBD1 (6 bases). This CDR3 is 14 amino acids long. Per the germline V gene, CDR1 is SGHNT and CDR2 is YYREEE (reference sequence). Trimming pared 3 bases from V and 6 bases from J, leaving 13 bases between. DNA for the CDR3: TGTGCCAGCAGCTCTCCTGAGGGGGTCAATGAGCAGTTCTTC. Amino acids: CASSSPEGVNEQFF.

The chain combines TRBV5-1 with TRBJ2-3; 8 bases match TRBD1. The trim removed 7 bases at V and 4 bases at J, leaving 5 bases unmatched. Germline CDR1 and CDR2: SGHRS and YFSETQ. There are 13 residues in the CDR3. The CDR3 bases are TGCGCCAGCGCGACAGGGGTAGCAGATACGCAGTATTTT. This encodes CASATGVADTQYF. The variable domain in full, with the rest retrieved from reference TRBV5-1 and TRBJ2-3, is KAGVTQTPRYLIKTRGQQVTLSCSPISGHRSVSWYQQTPGQGLQFLFEYFSETQRNKGNFPGRFSGRQFSNSRSEMNVSTLELGDSALYLCASATGVADTQYFGPGTRLTVL.

The chain joins TRBV6-6 to TRBJ1-2; 9 bases align to TRBD1. V dropped 6 bases and J dropped 7; count of bases not matched to a gene: 3. This CDR3 spans 12 amino acids. Germline V gene data show CDR1 as MNHNY and CDR2 as SVGAGI (reference sequence). CDR3 sequence: CASRQGAGGYTF. The DNA of the CDR3 is TGTGCCAGCAGACAGGGGGCAGGTGGCTACACCTTC.

This chain connects TRBV18 to TRBJ1-1; D not resolved. With 4 bases removed from V and 0 bases from J, the gap between germline ends came to 12 bases. Looked up from germline, CDR1 is KGHSH and CDR2 is LQKENI. This CDR3 region has 15 residues. This CDR3 reads CASSQNPSMNTEAFF. As DNA, the CDR3 is TGTGCCAGCTCACAAAATCCGTCTATGAACACTGAAGCTTTCTTT. Looking up the rest from reference TRBV18 and TRBJ1-1 gives the full variable domain: NAGVMQNPRHLVRRRGQEARLRCSPMKGHSHVYWYRQLPEEGLKFMVYLQKENIIDESGMPKERFSAEFPKEGPSILRIQQVVRGDSAAYFCASSQNPSMNTEAFFGQGTRLTVV.

In this sample, this clone turned up once. V is TRBV5-5 and J is TRBJ2-2; 10 bases agree with TRBD1. The CDR3 spans 16 residues. Per the germline V gene, CDR1 is SGHKS and CDR2 is YYEKEE (reference sequence). Trimming at V came to 7 bases and at J to 6 bases, leaving 12 bases not matched to a gene. In DNA form, the CDR3 reads TGTGCCAGCTTTTCGTCGGGACAGGGGATATCCGGGGAGCTGTTTTTT. Amino acids: CASFSSGQGISGELFF.

This clone came up a few times. The chain uses TRBV19 and TRBJ1-2, with 7 bases aligning to TRBD1. J was trimmed by 6 bases and V by 0 bases; bases with no gene match: 4. This CDR3 has 14 amino acids. Germline V gives CDR1 LNHDA, CDR2 SQIVND (reference sequence). CDR3: CASSIDLQGNGYTF. CDR3 in DNA: TGTGCCAGTAGTATAGACCTACAGGGGAATGGCTACACCTTC.

This clone turned up a few times. Other DNA variants within this sample encode the same CDR3. This chain links TRBV2 with TRBJ1-1; the match to TRBD1 covers 7 bases. The ends lost 8 bases at V and 8 bases at J; junction bases unmatched: 8. The CDR3 contains 12 residues. The germline V gene has CDR1 SNHLY and CDR2 FYNNEI. The CDR3 DNA sequence: TGTGCCAGCGGGATGACAGGGAGCGAAGCTTTCTTT. It encodes CASGMTGSEAFF.

Of note for this clone: The junction and the germline gene differ at one end; a read error may be behind it. Additional DNA sequences in this sample encode the identical CDR3. The chain uses TRBV5-1 and TRBJ1-2; the D is unclear. CDR3 length: 13 amino acids. Germline lookup yields CDR1 SGHRS and CDR2 YFSETQ. The CDR3: CASSPIASYGYTF. The CDR3 DNA is TGTGCCAGCAGCCCCATTGCCAGCTATGGCTACACCTTC.

This chain uses TRBV19 with TRBJ1-2, with 9 bases aligning to TRBD1. Trimming took 5 bases from V and 7 from J; bases not matched to a gene: 8. This CDR3 spans 14 amino acids. CDR1 is LNHDA and CDR2 is SQIVND in the germline V gene (reference sequence). CDR3 coding DNA: TGTGCCAGTAGTCCCACGGTACAGGGGGCTGGCTACACCTTC. This codes for CASSPTVQGAGYTF.

The chain joins TRBV9 to TRBJ2-3; a possible D gene is TRBD2 (6 bases). Germline lookup yields CDR1 SGDLS and CDR2 YYNGEE. Trimming removed 0 bases from V and 3 bases from J, with 11 bases in between. CDR3 length: 15 amino acids. CDR3 DNA sequence: TGTGCCAGCAGCGTAGATAGCGGCCGTACAGATACGCAGTATTTT. This translates into CASSVDSGRTDTQYF. Using reference TRBV9 and TRBJ2-3 for the parts outside the CDR3, the full variable domain is DSGVTQTPKHLITATGQRVTLRCSPRSGDLSVYWYQQSLDQGLQFLIQYYNGEERAKGNILERFSAQQFPDLHSELNLSSLELGDSALYFCASSVDSGRTDTQYFGPGTRLTVL.

This clone has more than one count but fewer than ten. V gene TRBV5-4 combines with J gene TRBJ1-1; 9 nucleotides agree with TRBD1. J gave up 7 bases and V 2 bases, and 3 bases lay outside the gene matches. The CDR3 contains 13 residues. Germline CDR1 reads SGHNT; CDR2 reads YYREEE (reference sequence). CDR3 DNA sequence: TGTGCCAGCAGCTTCCAGACAGGGGGTGAAGCTTTCTTT. Encoded protein: CASSFQTGGEAFF.

The chain employs TRBV27 and TRBJ2-5, with TRBD1 matching over 9 bases. Germline CDR1 is MNHEY and CDR2 is SMNVEV (reference sequence). The CDR3 runs to 14 residues. V was clipped by 3 bases and J by 4 bases; unmatched bases: 3. In DNA, the CDR3 is TGTGCCAGCAGTTTTCAGGGACAGGGAGAGACCCAGTACTTC. The encoded protein is CASSFQGQGETQYF.

This clone is a singleton in its sample. The chain employs TRBV7-8 and TRBJ2-7; TRBD2 is a possible D gene (6 bases). V was trimmed by 5 bases and J by 4 bases, leaving 9 bases between them. The length of the CDR3 is 12 residues. Germline assignment: CDR1 SGHVS and CDR2 FQNEAQ. The CDR3 is CASSPGLYEQYF. The CDR3 nucleotides read TGTGCCAGCAGCCCGGGACTGTACGAGCAGTACTTC.

The chain recombines TRBV9 with TRBJ2-4; D is perhaps TRBD1 (6 bases). Per germline, CDR1 SGDLS and CDR2 YYNGEE. Trimming shortened V by 0 bases and J by 8 bases, and 12 bases separated the two germline ends. The CDR3 is 14 residues long. CDR3 coding DNA: TGTGCCAGCAGCGTAGATTCACAGGGTTACATTCAGTACTTC. It encodes CASSVDSQGYIQYF.

The rearrangement uses TRBV9 and TRBJ2-3, with D maybe TRBD1 (5 bases). Germline V lookup: CDR1 SGDLS, CDR2 YYNGEE. The CDR3 totals 15 residues. Trimming took 0 bases from V and 2 from J, leaving 10 bases between them. The CDR3 coding sequence is TGTGCCAGCAGCGTAGTAGGACACCCCACAGATACGCAGTATTTT. As protein: CASSVVGHPTDTQYF.

A single count supports this clone. V usage is TRBV5-6 and J usage is TRBJ1-5; D is unclear. Germline CDR1 reads SGHDT; CDR2 reads YYEEEE. The V end lost 4 bases, the J end lost 4 bases, and 12 bases lay between the germline ends. The CDR3 is 14 amino acids. The CDR3 region is CASSPREGNQPQHF. CDR3 nucleotides: TGTGCCAGCAGCCCCCGCGAGGGTAATCAGCCCCAGCATTTT.

This rearrangement joins TRBV10-3 to TRBJ1-5; D may be TRBD1 (5 bases). The germline CDR1 and CDR2 sequences are ENHRY and SYGVKD. Trimming took 4 bases from V and 4 from J, leaving 8 bases between them. The length of the CDR3 is 13 residues. For the CDR3, the DNA is TGTGCCATCAGTGGACAGTTAAATCAGCCCCAGCATTTT. The encoded protein is CAISGQLNQPQHF.

The chain employs TRBV18 and TRBJ1-5; possibly TRBD1 for D (5 bases). The germline V gene encodes CDR1 KGHSH and CDR2 LQKENI. The ends were cut back, 6 bases at V and 3 bases at J, with 9 bases in the middle. The CDR3 is 13 residues long. The DNA for the CDR3 is TGTGCCAGCTCCCAGGGATCCAATCAGCCCCAGCATTTT. Protein: CASSQGSNQPQHF.

The V call is TRBV27, the J call TRBJ1-6; D uncertain. V lost 2 bases and J 5 bases, leaving 4 bases between the germline ends. This CDR3 region has 13 residues. The V gene's germline CDR1 is MNHEY and CDR2 SMNVEV (reference sequence). The CDR3 DNA reads TGTGCCAGCAGTTTAAACAATAATTCACCCCTCCACTTT. Translation: CASSLNNNSPLHF.